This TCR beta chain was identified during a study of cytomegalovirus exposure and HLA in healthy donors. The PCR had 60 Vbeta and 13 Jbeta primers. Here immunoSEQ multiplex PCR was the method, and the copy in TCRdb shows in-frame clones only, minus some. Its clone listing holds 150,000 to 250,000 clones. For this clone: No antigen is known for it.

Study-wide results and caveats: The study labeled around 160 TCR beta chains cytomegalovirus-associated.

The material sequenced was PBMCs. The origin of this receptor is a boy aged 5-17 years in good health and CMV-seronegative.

The CDR3 protein is CASSLRDTQYF. The DNA for the CDR3 is TGCGCCAGCAGCCTTCGGGATACGCAGTATTTT. The chain is built from TRBV5-1 and TRBJ2-3; D ambiguous. The germline CDR1 and CDR2 sequences are SGHRS and YFSETQ. V was clipped by 4 bases and J by 6 bases, with 6 bases between them. The CDR3 runs to 11 residues.